The 14 T cell receptor beta chains presented below share a single source sample, sequenced in a study of CD8+ T cells in alopecia areata. RNA, once extracted, was reverse transcribed into cDNA for use as the sequencing template. Profiling relied on immunoSEQ multiplex PCR, and the TCRdb table lists in-frame clones only, not all of them. The sample yields 150,000 to 250,000 clones, about three fifths seen once. The treatment is: oral pan-JAK inhibitor, 5-10 mg twice daily. The sequenced sample was CD4+ T cells sorted from blood, obtained at week 4, from a patient treated with tofacitinib. Receptor source: a human donor with alopecia areata.

The V and J genes are TRBV29-1 and TRBJ2-1; TRBD2 aligns across 9 bases. The CDR3 sequence is 14 residues long. CDR1 is SQVTM, CDR2 ANQGSEA, per germline. Trimming removed 4 bases from V and 2 bases from J; junction bases left unmatched: 3. In DNA, the CDR3 is TGCAGCGTTGCCGTAGCGGGGGCCTACAATGAGCAGTTCTTC. This sequence encodes CSVAVAGAYNEQFF.

This sequence joins TRBV4-2 and TRBJ2-3; TRBD2 might be the D (5 bases). Germline values: CDR1 LGHNA, CDR2 YNFKEQ. The CDR3 totals 14 residues. The V end was cut by 5 bases, the J end by 6 bases, with 15 bases between. CDR3 sequence (DNA): TGTGCCAGCAGCTTGAGCGGTGACAAGGATACGCAGTATTTT. This codes for CASSLSGDKDTQYF.

V gene TRBV6-1 combines with J gene TRBJ2-3; 12 nucleotides line up with TRBD2. In germline, CDR1 is MNHNS, CDR2 SASEGT. The ends lost 4 bases at V and 0 bases at J; junction bases unmatched: 5. The CDR3 runs 17 residues. CDR3 in amino acids: CASSVPTSGGSTDTQYF. CDR3 sequence (DNA): TGTGCCAGCAGTGTACCGACTAGCGGGGGAAGCACAGATACGCAGTATTTT.

This clone showed up just a few times. The J gene is TRBJ1-4, the V gene TRBV5-6, with D unclear. This CDR3 spans 17 amino acids. V lost 0 bases and J 0 bases, leaving 12 bases between the germline ends. In germline, CDR1 is SGHDT, CDR2 YYEEEE. The CDR3 region has the DNA TGTGCCAGCAGCTTGGGTGGAGCGGGTCCAACTAATGAAAAACTGTTTTTT. Encoded protein: CASSLGGAGPTNEKLFF.

The V call is TRBV29-1, the J call TRBJ1-2, with 7 bases matching TRBD1. After removal of 6 bases from V and 5 bases from J, the junction contained 6 bases not matched to a gene. Germline V gives CDR1 SQVTM, CDR2 ANQGSEA. This CDR3 spans 12 amino acids. CDR3 in amino acids: CSVRQGTYGYTF. The CDR3 DNA sequence: TGCAGCGTGAGACAGGGCACATATGGCTACACCTTC.

The rearrangement uses TRBV28 and TRBJ2-7; D not certain. CDR3 length: 11 amino acids. V was pared by 6 bases and J by 3 bases, with 6 bases between. The germline gives CDR1 MDHEN, CDR2 SYDVKM. The CDR3: CASRGGYEQYF. The CDR3 nucleotides read TGTGCCAGCAGGGGTGGCTACGAGCAGTACTTC.

The rearrangement uses TRBV6-6 and TRBJ1-5, with D unclear. CDR3 length: 12 amino acids. Trimming removed 8 bases at V and 1 base at J, with 6 bases between. Per germline, CDR1 MNHNY and CDR2 SVGAGI (reference sequence). The CDR3 nucleotides are TGTGCCAGCTCGGACAGCAATCAGCCCCAGCATTTT. Amino acid sequence: CASSDSNQPQHF.

This chain joins TRBV28 and TRBJ1-1; 9 bases are shared with TRBD1. The ends lost 5 bases at V and 6 bases at J; junction bases unmatched: 7. Looked up from germline, CDR1 is MDHEN and CDR2 is SYDVKM. This CDR3 has 14 amino acids. CDR3: CASSDNRGLAEAFF. The CDR3 coding sequence is TGTGCCAGCAGTGATAACAGGGGGCTTGCTGAAGCTTTCTTT. The full variable domain, completed using reference TRBV28 and TRBJ1-1, is DVKVTQSSRYLVKRTGEKVFLECVQDMDHENMFWYRQDPGLGLRLIYFSYDVKMKEKGDIPEGYSVSREKKERFSLILESASTNQTSMYLCASSDNRGLAEAFFGQGTRLTVV.

V is TRBV9 and J is TRBJ2-1; perhaps TRBD1 as D (6 bases). Trimming shortened V by 2 bases and J by 1 base, and 10 bases separated the two germline ends. This CDR3 is built from 15 residues. In germline, CDR1 is SGDLS, CDR2 YYNGEE. CDR3: CASSVAGASYNEQFF. The CDR3, as DNA: TGTGCCAGCAGCGTTGCAGGGGCATCCTACAATGAGCAGTTCTTC.

This clone was seen more than once but under ten times. V usage is TRBV29-1 and J usage is TRBJ2-3; D perhaps matches TRBD2 (7 bases). This CDR3 has 16 amino acids. Germline V gene lookup returns CDR1 SQVTM and CDR2 ANQGSEA. V was trimmed by 4 bases and J by 5 bases, leaving 22 bases between them. CDR3 in amino acids: CSVVGGRGSPGDTQYF. In DNA form, the CDR3 reads TGCAGCGTTGTGGGGGGGCGGGGTTCACCCGGAGATACGCAGTATTTT.

This chain connects TRBV6-5 to TRBJ2-2; weak D call: TRBD1 (5 bases). Trimming cost V 6 bases and J 6 bases, with 11 bases left between them. The CDR3 runs 13 residues. Germline-derived CDR1 and CDR2 are MNHEY and SVGAGI. The CDR3 loop reads CASSLGVAGELFF. The CDR3 nucleotides read TGTGCCAGCAGCCTAGGGGTAGCCGGGGAGCTGTTTTTT.

This clone showed up just a few times. The V call is TRBV2, the J call TRBJ1-2, with D unclear. Trimming removed 4 bases from V and 4 bases from J, with 10 bases in between. This CDR3 is built from 13 residues. Germline V lookup: CDR1 SNHLY, CDR2 FYNNEI. The CDR3 sequence: CASSVSDRYGYTF. The CDR3 region has the DNA TGTGCCAGCAGTGTGTCAGACCGCTATGGCTACACCTTC.

This clone occurred once. In DNA form, the CDR3 reads TGTGCCATCAGTCATGGACAGGGGAATTACGAGCAGTACTTC. Translated: CAISHGQGNYEQYF. V is TRBV10-3 and J is TRBJ2-7; TRBD1 aligns across 9 bases. Looked up from germline, CDR1 is ENHRY and CDR2 is SYGVKD. J was trimmed by 4 bases and V by 5 bases; bases with no gene match: 6. CDR3 size: 14 residues.

This rearrangement joins TRBV30 to TRBJ2-7, with TRBD1 matching over 7 bases. V was pared by 6 bases and J by 5 bases, with 7 bases of the junction left unmatched. The germline V gene encodes CDR1 GTSNPN and CDR2 SVGIG (reference sequence). The CDR3 length is 12 residues. The CDR3 bases are TGTGCCTGCCGACAGGGTTGGGACGAGCAGTACTTC. It is translated as CACRQGWDEQYF.